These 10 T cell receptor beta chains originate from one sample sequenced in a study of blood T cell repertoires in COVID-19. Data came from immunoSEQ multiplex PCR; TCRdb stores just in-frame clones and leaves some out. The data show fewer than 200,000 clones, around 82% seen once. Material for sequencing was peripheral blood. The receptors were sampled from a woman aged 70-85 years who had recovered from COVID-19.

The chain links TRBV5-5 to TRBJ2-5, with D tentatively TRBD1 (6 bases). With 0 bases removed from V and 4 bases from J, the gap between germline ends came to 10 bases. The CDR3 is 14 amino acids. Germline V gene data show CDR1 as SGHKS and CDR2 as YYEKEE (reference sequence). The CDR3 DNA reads TGTGCCAGCAGCTTGGCAGGGGTGGGAGAGACCCAGTACTTC. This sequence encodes CASSLAGVGETQYF.

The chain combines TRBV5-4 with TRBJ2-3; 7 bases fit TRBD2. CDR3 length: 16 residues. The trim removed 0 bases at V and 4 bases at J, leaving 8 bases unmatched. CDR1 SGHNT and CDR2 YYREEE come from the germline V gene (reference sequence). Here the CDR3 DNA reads TGTGCCAGCAGCTTGGACGGCGGGGGTAACGCAGATACGCAGTATTTT. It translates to CASSLDGGGNADTQYF.

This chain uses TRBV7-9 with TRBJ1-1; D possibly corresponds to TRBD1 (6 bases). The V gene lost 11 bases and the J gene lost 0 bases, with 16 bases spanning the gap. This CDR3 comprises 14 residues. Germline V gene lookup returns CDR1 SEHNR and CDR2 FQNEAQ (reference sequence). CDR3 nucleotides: TGTGCCCTGACGGGTGGGACACTGAACACTGAAGCTTTCTTT. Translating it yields CALTGGTLNTEAFF.

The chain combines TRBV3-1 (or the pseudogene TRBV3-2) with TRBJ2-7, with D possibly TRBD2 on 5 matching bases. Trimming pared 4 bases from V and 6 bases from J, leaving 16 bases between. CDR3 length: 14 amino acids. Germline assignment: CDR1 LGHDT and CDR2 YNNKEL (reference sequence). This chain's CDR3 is CASSLTPEGPEQYF. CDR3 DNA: TGTGCCAGCAGCCTCACGCCCGAGGGCCCCGAGCAGTACTTC.

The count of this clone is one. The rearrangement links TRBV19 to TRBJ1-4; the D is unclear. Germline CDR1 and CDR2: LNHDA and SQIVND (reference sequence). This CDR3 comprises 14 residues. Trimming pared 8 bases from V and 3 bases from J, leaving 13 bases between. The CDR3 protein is CASGVEAANEKLFF. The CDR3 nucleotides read TGTGCCAGTGGGGTCGAAGCGGCTAATGAAAAACTGTTTTTT.

Here the CDR3 DNA reads TGTGCCTGGAGTGTACTAGCGGGATGGGAGACCCAGTACTTC. Protein product: CAWSVLAGWETQYF. The V and J genes are TRBV30 and TRBJ2-5; 10 nucleotides match TRBD2. V lost 0 bases, J lost 5 bases, and 3 bases stayed unmatched. Germline loops: CDR1 GTSNPN, CDR2 SVGIG (reference sequence). This CDR3 spans 14 amino acids.

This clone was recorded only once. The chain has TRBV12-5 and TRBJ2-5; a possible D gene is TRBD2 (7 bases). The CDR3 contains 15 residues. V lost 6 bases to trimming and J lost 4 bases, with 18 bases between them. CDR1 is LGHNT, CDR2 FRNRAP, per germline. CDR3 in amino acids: CASGLPSGGLETQYF. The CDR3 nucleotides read TGTGCTAGTGGCCTCCCCTCGGGGGGCCTAGAGACCCAGTACTTC.

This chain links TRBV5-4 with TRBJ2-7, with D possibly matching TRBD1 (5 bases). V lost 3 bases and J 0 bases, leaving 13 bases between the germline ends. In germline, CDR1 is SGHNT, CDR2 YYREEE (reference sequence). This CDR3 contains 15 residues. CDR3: CASSSQTAFSYEQYF. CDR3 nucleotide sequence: TGTGCCAGCAGCTCCCAGACAGCCTTCTCCTACGAGCAGTACTTC.

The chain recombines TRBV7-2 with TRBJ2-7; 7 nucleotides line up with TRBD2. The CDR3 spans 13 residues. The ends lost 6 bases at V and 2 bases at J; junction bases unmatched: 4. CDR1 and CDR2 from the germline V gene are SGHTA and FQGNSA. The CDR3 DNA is TGTGCCAGCAGTCCGGGGGGAGCCTACGAGCAGTACTTC. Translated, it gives CASSPGGAYEQYF.

DNA of the CDR3: TGTGCCGGCACCCCGGGGGGCCAAGAGACCCAGTACTTC. Translating it yields CAGTPGGQETQYF. V is TRBV3-1 (or the pseudogene TRBV3-2) and J is TRBJ2-5; 7 nucleotides agree with TRBD2. V dropped 11 bases and J dropped 1; count of bases not matched to a gene: 7. This CDR3 contains 13 residues. Germline CDR1 is LGHDT and CDR2 is YNNKEL (reference sequence).